This T cell receptor (beta chain) was identified in a study of pediatric ulcerative colitis. Study findings and constraints: Ulcerative colitis patients shared more blood-rectal clones than controls. Rectal repertoires separated controls, mild-moderate and acute severe colitis.

This was a survey-level run. Libraries were prepared by immunoSEQ multiplex PCR; TCRdb keeps only in-frame clonotypes and omits some of them. The sample yields 55,000 to 70,000 clones, 87% seen once. This clone was found a few times. Antigen: not known. The sequencing sample was made of blood. The sequence derives from a boy aged 5-17 years who was a control in a study of pediatric ulcerative colitis.

The CDR3, as DNA: TGCAGCGTACCAGGGACGGGAGACACCGGGGAGCTGTTTTTT. This codes for CSVPGTGDTGELFF. The genes are TRBV29-1 and TRBJ2-2, with D maybe TRBD2 (6 bases). The CDR3 length is 14 residues. CDR1 is SQVTM and CDR2 is ANQGSEA in the germline V gene. V lost 6 bases and J 3 bases, leaving 14 bases between the germline ends.